What follows are 11 T cell receptor beta chains derived from one specimen sequenced in a study of T cell responses to AZD1222 COVID-19 vaccine (dated by TCRdb to the early 2020s). Library construction relied on the immunoSEQ multiplex PCR assay. The table comes from immuneACCESS by way of TCRdb, which keeps in-frame sequences with V and J called. Part of the clones is missing from these tables; in studies checked, under half for an unresolved V gene and the rest for unknown reasons. The sample table shows more than 150,000 clones, and about 88% are seen once. The ten largest clonotypes hold 5.5% to 7% of the sample. Taken with the paper, the label for time point translates to: sample from adult after SARS-CoV-2 infection, after symptom onset. The sample in question was peripheral blood, obtained after recovery from COVID-19. The source is an adult who had recovered from COVID-19.

This clone was detected only once. The CDR3 spells CASSFTGSSYEQYF. For the CDR3, the DNA is TGTGCCAGCAGTTTTACGGGATCGTCCTACGAGCAGTACTTC. The rearrangement joins TRBV28 to TRBJ2-7; D may be TRBD2 (5 bases). Germline V lookup: CDR1 MDHEN, CDR2 SYDVKM. V shed 3 bases and J shed 1 base, with 10 bases lying between them. This CDR3 comprises 14 residues.

The chain carries TRBV5-1 and TRBJ2-2, with 14 bases aligning to TRBD2. The germline gives CDR1 SGHRS, CDR2 YFSETQ. The CDR3 contains 17 residues. V trimming: 3 bases; J trimming: 7 bases; junction bases outside the gene matches: 8. In DNA form, the CDR3 reads TGCGCCAGCAGCTGGGGACTAGCGGGAGCATCTGGCGGGGAGCTGTTTTTT. This encodes CASSWGLAGASGGELFF. The full variable domain, rest sourced from reference TRBV5-1 and TRBJ2-2, is KAGVTQTPRYLIKTRGQQVTLSCSPISGHRSVSWYQQTPGQGLQFLFEYFSETQRNKGNFPGRFSGRQFSNSRSEMNVSTLELGDSALYLCASSWGLAGASGGELFFGEGSRLTVL.

The chain links TRBV4-3 to TRBJ1-1, with D possibly matching TRBD1 (6 bases). Germline V gives CDR1 LGHNA, CDR2 YSLEER. The CDR3 sequence is 15 residues long. Trimming left V 0 bases short and J 4 bases short, with 12 bases between. CDR3 loop: CASSQDTRGLTEAFF. CDR3 nucleotides: TGCGCCAGCAGCCAAGATACCCGGGGGCTCACTGAAGCTTTCTTT.

The rearrangement links TRBV18 to TRBJ2-7; D ambiguous. Per germline, CDR1 KGHSH and CDR2 LQKENI. CDR3 size: 11 residues. V was shortened by 6 bases and J by 6 bases, with 9 bases between the two germline ends. CDR3 sequence reads: CASSRTAEQYF. DNA of the CDR3: TGTGCCAGCTCTCGGACGGCCGAGCAGTACTTC.

CDR3 sequence (DNA): TGTGCCATCCAGCAGGGCCCGGGACCCTATGGCTACACCTTC. It is translated as CAIQQGPGPYGYTF. V usage is TRBV10-3 and J usage is TRBJ1-2, with D maybe TRBD1 (5 bases). Germline CDR1 ENHRY, CDR2 SYGVKD. Trimming pared 8 bases from V and 4 bases from J, leaving 17 bases between. This CDR3 is built from 14 residues.

J is TRBJ2-2 and V is TRBV9, with D unclear. V was pared by 0 bases and J by 1 base, with 10 bases between. This CDR3 is 16 amino acids long. Germline CDR1 SGDLS, CDR2 YYNGEE. This CDR3 reads CASSVATTLNTGELFF. The CDR3 bases are TGTGCCAGCAGCGTAGCTACGACCTTGAACACCGGGGAGCTGTTTTTT.

The chain combines TRBV7-6 with TRBJ1-2; TRBD1 matches at 7 bases. There are 15 residues in the CDR3. Germline CDR1 SGHVS, CDR2 FNYEAQ. V gave up 5 bases and J gave up 0 bases; unmatched junction bases: 6. The CDR3 region has the DNA TGTGCCAGCAGCCCCGGGACAGCCGCTAACTATGGCTACACCTTC. Amino acid sequence: CASSPGTAANYGYTF.

This chain joins TRBV7-2 and TRBJ1-1, with 7 bases identical to TRBD1. There are 15 residues in the CDR3. Germline V CDR1 and CDR2: SGHTA, FQGNSA. V trimming: 4 bases; J trimming: 5 bases; junction bases outside the gene matches: 10. The CDR3 sequence: CASSSTYQGGTEAFF. The CDR3 DNA follows: TGTGCCAGCAGCTCCACTTATCAGGGGGGAACTGAAGCTTTCTTT.

V is TRBV6-2 or TRBV6-3 and J is TRBJ2-1, with D uncertain. V was cut by 2 bases and J by 7 bases, with 6 bases left in between. CDR1 MNHEY and CDR2 SVGEGT come from the germline V gene. The CDR3 sequence is 12 residues long. This chain's CDR3 is CASSYTGNEQFF. CDR3 coding DNA: TGTGCCAGCAGTTACACTGGGAATGAGCAGTTCTTC.

The chain has TRBV2 and TRBJ1-1; D remains ambiguous. The length of the CDR3 is 14 residues. The V end was cut by 3 bases, the J end by 7 bases, with 15 bases between. Germline CDR1 SNHLY, CDR2 FYNNEI. CDR3: CASSDISGLGEAFF. CDR3 DNA sequence: TGTGCCAGCAGTGACATCTCTGGCTTGGGTGAAGCTTTCTTT. Full variable domain (outside the CDR3, taken from reference TRBV2 and TRBJ1-1): EPEVTQTPSHQVTQMGQEVILRCVPISNHLYFYWYRQILGQKVEFLVSFYNNEISEKSEIFDDQFSVERPDGSNFTLKIRSTKLEDSAMYFCASSDISGLGEAFFGQGTRLTVV.

V and J are TRBV20-1 and TRBJ1-1, with D possibly being TRBD1 (5 bases). Trimming shortened V by 3 bases and J by 7 bases, and 9 bases separated the two germline ends. This CDR3 spans 11 amino acids. Looked up from germline, CDR1 is DFQATT and CDR2 is SNEGSKA (reference sequence). CDR3 amino acids: CSARGLNEAFF. The CDR3 region has the DNA TGCAGTGCTAGGGGACTCAATGAAGCTTTCTTT.